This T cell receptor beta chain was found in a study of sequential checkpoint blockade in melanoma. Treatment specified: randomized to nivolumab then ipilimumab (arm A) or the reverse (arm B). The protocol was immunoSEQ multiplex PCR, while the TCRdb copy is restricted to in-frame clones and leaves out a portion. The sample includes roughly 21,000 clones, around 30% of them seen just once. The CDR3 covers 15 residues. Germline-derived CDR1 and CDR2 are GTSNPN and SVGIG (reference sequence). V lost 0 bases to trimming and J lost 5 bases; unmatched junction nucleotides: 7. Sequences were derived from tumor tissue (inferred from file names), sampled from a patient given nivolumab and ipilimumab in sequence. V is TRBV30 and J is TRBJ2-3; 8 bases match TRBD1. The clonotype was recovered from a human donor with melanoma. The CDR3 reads CAWSVVDRVKDTQYF. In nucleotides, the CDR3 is TGTGCCTGGAGTGTAGTGGACAGGGTAAAAGATACGCAGTATTTT.